The 17 T cell receptor beta chains reported below all come from one sample, sequenced in a study of vaccination effects on CD4 cells after COVID-19 (dated by TCRdb to the early 2020s). Preparation of the library involved the immunoSEQ multiplex PCR assay. TCRdb provides this immuneACCESS table in a form limited to in-frame rearrangements. Some clones are lacking; in checked studies, under half of them reflect an unresolved V gene, and why the rest are absent is not known. The sample includes tens of thousands of clones, with approximately 70% observed a single time. The ten largest clones take up 9.5% to 13% of the sample. The ViraFEST assay stimulated PBMC with viral peptide pools and then used TCR sequencing to identify antigen-specific CD4+ T cell clonotypes by expansion. After 10 to 11 days of culture, CD4+ T cells were isolated with the EasySep CD4+ T cell isolation kit. None of the healthy vaccine recipients had a prior SARS-CoV-2 infection, which was confirmed by nucleocapsid antibody tests that came back negative both before and after vaccination.

Their recognized antigens are unknown. The sample was CD4+ T cells from PBMCs cultured with HCoV-NL63 spike peptides, taken before COVID-19 vaccination. Sample cell subset or site, as interpreted from the label and publication: HCoV-NL63 spike overlapping peptide pool stimulation. The receptors were sampled from a human donor who received a COVID-19 vaccine.

The J gene is TRBJ2-3, the V gene TRBV19; 8 nucleotides match TRBD2. V shed 3 bases and J 2 bases; nucleotides not matched to a gene: 10. The CDR3 totals 17 residues. Germline CDR1 is LNHDA and CDR2 is SQIVND (reference sequence). CDR3 DNA: TGTGCCAGTAGTATTAGTTCAGGCGGGGGGATCACAGATACGCAGTATTTT. This gives the protein CASSISSGGGITDTQYF.

This chain joins TRBV5-6 and TRBJ1-2, with D possibly being TRBD1 (5 bases). V lost 1 base and J 2 bases, leaving 9 bases between the germline ends. The germline CDR1 and CDR2 sequences are SGHDT and YYEEEE. CDR3 length: 14 amino acids. CDR3 loop: CASSLKDINYGYTF. CDR3 nucleotides: TGTGCCAGCAGCTTGAAGGACATAAACTATGGCTACACCTTC.

The chain employs TRBV6-5 and TRBJ1-1, with unresolved D. The CDR3 covers 13 residues. Trimming stripped 4 bases from V and 3 bases from J, with 9 bases between. Germline CDR1 reads MNHEY; CDR2 reads SVGAGI. The CDR3 nucleotides are TGTGCCAGCAGTTTCGGCCGGGACACTGAAGCTTTCTTT. As protein: CASSFGRDTEAFF.

V gene TRBV10-3 combines with J gene TRBJ2-2, with 7 bases aligning to TRBD1. This CDR3 contains 16 residues. Losses at the gene ends were 0 bases for V and 1 base for J; bases not matched to a gene: 2. The V gene's germline CDR1 is ENHRY and CDR2 SYGVKD. The CDR3 region is CAISESYRGNTGELFF. CDR3 sequence (DNA): TGTGCCATCAGTGAGTCGTACAGGGGGAACACCGGGGAGCTGTTTTTT.

This chain uses TRBV24-1 with TRBJ1-5, with D perhaps matching TRBD1 (5 bases). This CDR3 spans 18 amino acids. CDR1 is KGHDR, CDR2 SFDVKD, per germline. The V end was cut by 2 bases, the J end by 0 bases, with 16 bases between. This CDR3 is CATSDSRSGANSNQPQHF. CDR3 DNA: TGTGCCACCAGTGATTCTAGGTCCGGGGCCAATAGCAATCAGCCCCAGCATTTT.

This sequence joins TRBV4-1 and TRBJ1-2; 7 bases line up with TRBD1. The CDR3 is made up of 19 amino acids. Germline V gene data show CDR1 as MGHRA and CDR2 as YSYEKL. The ends lost 1 base at V and 4 bases at J; junction bases unmatched: 18. CDR3: CASSQGRWTGSLLGYGYTF. CDR3 coding DNA: TGCGCCAGCAGCCAAGGACGATGGACAGGAAGCCTCCTAGGCTATGGCTACACCTTC.

The chain joins TRBV4-2 to TRBJ2-3, with TRBD2 matching over 8 bases. V gave up 4 bases and J gave up 6 bases; unmatched junction bases: 12. This CDR3 is built from 16 residues. Germline V lookup: CDR1 LGHNA, CDR2 YNFKEQ. Written as DNA, the CDR3 is TGTGCCAGCAGCCTCAACCAAGCGGGAGAATCGGATACGCAGTATTTT. Translated: CASSLNQAGESDTQYF.

The chain links TRBV30 to TRBJ2-3; the D gene is possibly TRBD2 (7 bases). Trimming shortened V by 0 bases and J by 2 bases, and 12 bases separated the two germline ends. The CDR3 sequence is 15 residues long. Germline V gives CDR1 GTSNPN, CDR2 SVGIG (reference sequence). The DNA for the CDR3 is TGTGCCTGGAGTGTACTAGGGGGGGCCACAGATACGCAGTATTTT. Protein sequence: CAWSVLGGATDTQYF.

The rearrangement joins TRBV11-2 to TRBJ2-7, with D perhaps assigned TRBD1 or TRBD2 (5 bases each). V was pared by 3 bases and J by 7 bases, with 16 bases between. The CDR3 is made up of 14 amino acids. In germline, CDR1 is SGHAT, CDR2 FQNNGV. CDR3 amino acids: CASSFNPGTGEQYF. CDR3 DNA sequence: TGTGCCAGCAGCTTTAACCCAGGGACCGGGGAGCAGTACTTC.

V usage is TRBV5-1 and J usage is TRBJ2-5, with D possibly matching TRBD2 (6 bases). The germline V gene encodes CDR1 SGHRS and CDR2 YFSETQ. Trimming stripped 4 bases from V and 1 base from J, with 17 bases between. CDR3 length: 16 residues. CDR3 region: CASSLRDWITQETQYF. CDR3 nucleotides: TGCGCCAGCAGCCTACGGGACTGGATAACCCAAGAGACCCAGTACTTC. Drawing the rest from reference TRBV5-1 and TRBJ2-5, the complete variable domain is KAGVTQTPRYLIKTRGQQVTLSCSPISGHRSVSWYQQTPGQGLQFLFEYFSETQRNKGNFPGRFSGRQFSNSRSEMNVSTLELGDSALYLCASSLRDWITQETQYFGPGTRLLVL.

This chain joins TRBV5-1 and TRBJ1-2; 10 bases agree with TRBD1. Germline V gene sequence: CDR1 SGHRS, CDR2 YFSETQ. The CDR3 totals 16 residues. The ends lost 0 bases at V and 8 bases at J; junction bases unmatched: 10. The CDR3 DNA reads as TGCGCCAGCAGCTTGGAGGGACAGGGGACACCCCGGGGCTACACCTTC. Encoded protein: CASSLEGQGTPRGYTF. Full variable domain (outside the CDR3, taken from reference TRBV5-1 and TRBJ1-2): KAGVTQTPRYLIKTRGQQVTLSCSPISGHRSVSWYQQTPGQGLQFLFEYFSETQRNKGNFPGRFSGRQFSNSRSEMNVSTLELGDSALYLCASSLEGQGTPRGYTFGSGTRLTVV.

This clone was picked up a small number of times. This chain's CDR3 is CASSLEEGRQETQYF. CDR3 coding DNA: TGTGCCAGCAGCTTAGAAGAGGGCCGACAAGAGACCCAGTACTTC. The J gene is TRBJ2-5, the V gene TRBV11-2, with a weak D call TRBD2 (5 bases). The CDR3 is 15 residues long. Trimming left V 0 bases short and J 2 bases short, with 10 bases between. Germline CDR1 and CDR2: SGHAT and FQNNGV.

This clone was recorded a few times. The rearrangement joins TRBV28 to TRBJ1-1; no clear D. Trimming removed 3 bases at V and 0 bases at J, with 14 bases between. CDR1 is MDHEN, CDR2 SYDVKM, per germline. The CDR3 length is 16 residues. The CDR3 sequence: CASSLVHSSLNTEAFF. In nucleotides, the CDR3 is TGTGCCAGCAGTTTGGTGCACTCCAGTTTGAACACTGAAGCTTTCTTT.

The chain recombines TRBV5-1 with TRBJ2-7; 9 positions match TRBD2. Looked up from germline, CDR1 is SGHRS and CDR2 is YFSETQ. The CDR3 runs to 16 residues. V lost 7 bases and J lost 1; bases outside the gene matches: 12. CDR3 protein: CASAAGGTDHSYEQYF. CDR3 DNA sequence: TGCGCCAGCGCCGCGGGGGGGACGGATCATTCCTACGAGCAGTACTTC. Together with reference TRBV5-1 and TRBJ2-7, the CDR3 gives the full variable domain: KAGVTQTPRYLIKTRGQQVTLSCSPISGHRSVSWYQQTPGQGLQFLFEYFSETQRNKGNFPGRFSGRQFSNSRSEMNVSTLELGDSALYLCASAAGGTDHSYEQYFGPGTRLTVT.

V gene TRBV6-5 combines with J gene TRBJ2-7, with D possibly being TRBD1 (5 bases). The CDR3 length is 13 residues. V lost 6 bases and J 2 bases, leaving 11 bases between the germline ends. Germline-derived CDR1 and CDR2 are MNHEY and SVGAGI. The CDR3 is CASRAGQTYEQYF. The DNA of the CDR3 is TGTGCCAGCAGGGCAGGGCAGACCTACGAGCAGTACTTC.

J is TRBJ1-4 and V is TRBV19, with 7 bases matching TRBD1. The CDR3 extends over 15 amino acids. V shed 7 bases and J 8 bases; nucleotides not matched to a gene: 13. Per the germline V gene, CDR1 is LNHDA and CDR2 is SQIVND (reference sequence). CDR3 sequence (DNA): TGTGCCAGTACACTTAATTACAGGGGAGGGGAAAAACTGTTTTTT. It is translated as CASTLNYRGGEKLFF.

V and J are TRBV29-1 and TRBJ1-5; D is possibly TRBD1 (5 bases). Germline values: CDR1 SQVTM, CDR2 ANQGSEA. The CDR3 loop spans 14 amino acids. Trimming cost V 4 bases and J 7 bases, with 17 bases left between them. The CDR3 here is CSVVPPGSGQPQHF. The CDR3 DNA reads TGCAGCGTTGTGCCGCCAGGGTCAGGACAGCCCCAGCATTTT. The whole variable domain, remainder taken from reference TRBV29-1 and TRBJ1-5, is SAVISQKPSRDICQRGTSLTIQCQVDSQVTMMFWYRQQPGQSLTLIATANQGSEATYESGFVIDKFPISRPNLTFSTLTVSNMSPEDSSIYLCSVVPPGSGQPQHFGDGTRLSIL.